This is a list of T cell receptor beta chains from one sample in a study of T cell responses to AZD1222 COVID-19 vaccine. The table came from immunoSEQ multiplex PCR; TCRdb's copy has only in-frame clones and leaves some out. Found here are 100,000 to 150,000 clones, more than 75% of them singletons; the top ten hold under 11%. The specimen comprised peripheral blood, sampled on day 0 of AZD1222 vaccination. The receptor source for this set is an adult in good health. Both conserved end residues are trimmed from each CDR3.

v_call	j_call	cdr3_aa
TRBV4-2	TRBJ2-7	ASSQGLAGSYEQY
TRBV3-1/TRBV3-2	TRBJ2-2	ASTGAGELF
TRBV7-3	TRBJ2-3	ASSRTMLTDTQY
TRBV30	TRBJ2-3	AWSVRFGTDTQY
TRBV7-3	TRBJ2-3	ASSSRLAGGSSTDTQY
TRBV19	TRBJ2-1	ASSTRDVSSYNEQF
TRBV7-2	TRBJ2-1	ASSFHPYNEQF
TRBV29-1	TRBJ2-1	SVERREAYNEQF
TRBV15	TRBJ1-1	ATRGQPAGETF
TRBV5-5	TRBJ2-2	ASSLAPGELF
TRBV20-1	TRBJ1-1	SASDGSATEAF
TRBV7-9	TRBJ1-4	ASSRGGEDPNEKLF
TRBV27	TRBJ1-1	ASSLPGGNTEAF
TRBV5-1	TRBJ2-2	ASSAGSTGELF
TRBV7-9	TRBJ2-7	ASSRAYEQY
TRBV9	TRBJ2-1	ASSLSGPNYNEQF
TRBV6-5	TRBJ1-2	ATQRRANYGYT
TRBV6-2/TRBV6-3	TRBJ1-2	ASSNRIGGYT
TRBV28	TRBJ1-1	ASSSNRAEAF
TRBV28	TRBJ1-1	ASRISGTGKSEAF
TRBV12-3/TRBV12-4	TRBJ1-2	ASSPGRFGGYT
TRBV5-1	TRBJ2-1	ASSLADEQF
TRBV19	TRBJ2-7	ASSVGQGLSYEQY
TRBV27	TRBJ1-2	ASSASDQGGGYGYT
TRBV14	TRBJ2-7	ASSQEGGPYEQY
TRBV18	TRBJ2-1	ASSLGLAGGRDEQF
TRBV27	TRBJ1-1	ASSLSWGDEAF
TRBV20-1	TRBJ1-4	SAMRPGTLF
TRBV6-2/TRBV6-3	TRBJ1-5	ASSYAGQLMNQPQH
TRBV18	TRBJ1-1	ASSPHLEGEAF
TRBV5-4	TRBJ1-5	ASSLAAGSSNQPQH
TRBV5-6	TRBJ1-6	ASSLWRDSSPLH
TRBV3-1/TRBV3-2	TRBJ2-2	ASSPIGGVITGELF
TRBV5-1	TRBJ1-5	ASSLVGDSNQPQH
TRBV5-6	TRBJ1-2	ASSSGTGLHGYT
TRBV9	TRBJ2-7	ASSRIFAGEQY
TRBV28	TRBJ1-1	ASSPQGPGTEAF
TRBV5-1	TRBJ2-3	ASSLGAAGTDTQY
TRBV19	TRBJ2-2	ASSILGNTGELF
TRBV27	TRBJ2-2	ASSAGGFPTTGELF
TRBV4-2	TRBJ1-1	ASSQEWDQGWTEAF
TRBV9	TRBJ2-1	ASSPTQLAGSSHEQF
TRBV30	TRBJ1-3	AFRADSNTIY
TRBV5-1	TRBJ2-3	ASSSGLAGTDTQY
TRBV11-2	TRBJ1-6	ASSLDPQNSPLH
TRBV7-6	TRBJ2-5	ASSPLGGGIETQY
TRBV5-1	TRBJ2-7	ASRGQGGHSSYEQY
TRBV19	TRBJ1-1	ASSWGQGLNTEAF
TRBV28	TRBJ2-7	ASSLFTPTGDEYEQY